A single sample is the source of the 13 T cell receptor beta chains below, sequenced in a study of T cells after yellow fever vaccination. Each CDR3 protein gets one entry after TCRdb re-called the 5' RACE reads with MiXCR. The data contain a few hundred thousand distinct CDR3 sequences, about a sixth of them singletons. The starting material was PBMCs, obtained around 5 days after the first yellow fever vaccination. Receptors were obtained from a man between 18 and 29 years old who received the YFV17D yellow fever vaccine.

The V call is TRBV2, the J call TRBJ1-2; unclear D gene. Germline lookup yields CDR1 SNHLY and CDR2 FYNNEI. The V end lost 6 bases, the J end lost 2 bases, and 13 bases lay between the germline ends. The CDR3 has 14 residues. In DNA form, the CDR3 reads TGTGCCAGCAGCTTGGAAACGGGAAACTATGGCTACACCTTC. The encoded protein is CASSLETGNYGYTF.

The chain carries TRBV12-3 or TRBV12-4 and TRBJ1-2; 9 bases fit TRBD1. The junction had 17 bases not matched to a gene; V was cut back by 2 bases and J by 4 bases. CDR3 length: 19 amino acids. In nucleotides, the CDR3 is TGTGCCAGCAGTTTACGAGTGTGGGGACAGGGAGCATCGCTCTATGGCTACACCTTC. It translates to CASSLRVWGQGASLYGYTF.

The chain combines TRBV10-3 with TRBJ2-5; TRBD1 matches 9 bases. The CDR3 loop spans 13 amino acids. Germline V lookup: CDR1 ENHRY, CDR2 SYGVKD. The ends lost 6 bases at V and 2 bases at J; junction bases unmatched: 1. CDR3 nucleotides: TGTGCCATCAGAGACAGGGGGCAAGAGACCCAGTACTTC. Protein product: CAIRDRGQETQYF.

V usage is TRBV20-1 and J usage is TRBJ2-1, with D possibly matching TRBD1 (5 bases). CDR1 and CDR2 (germline): DFQATT, SNEGSKA (reference sequence). Trimming removed 0 bases at V and 12 bases at J, with 15 bases between. The CDR3 is 13 residues long. CDR3 protein: CSARDPEWGRQFF. CDR3 nucleotides: TGCAGTGCTAGAGACCCAGAATGGGGCCGGCAGTTCTTC.

This clonotype has more than one count but fewer than ten. The chain carries TRBV29-1 and TRBJ1-1; no reliable D call. V lost 4 bases and J lost 1, with 7 bases in between. The CDR3 has 12 amino acids. The V gene's germline CDR1 is SQVTM and CDR2 ANQGSEA. This chain's CDR3 is CSVGRENTEAFF. In nucleotides, the CDR3 is TGCAGCGTTGGGAGGGAGAACACTGAAGCTTTCTTT.

V usage is TRBV7-9 and J usage is TRBJ2-1; D not certain. Germline V gene data show CDR1 as SEHNR and CDR2 as FQNEAQ (reference sequence). Deletions cut 3 bases from V and 3 bases from J, with 15 bases between. The CDR3 totals 16 residues. The CDR3 here is CASSLSYNPLYNEQFF. CDR3 in DNA: TGTGCCAGCAGCTTGAGTTACAACCCCCTCTACAATGAGCAGTTCTTC. The variable domain in full, completed from reference TRBV7-9 and TRBJ2-1, reads DTGVSQNPRHKITKRGQNVTFRCDPISEHNRLYWYRQTLGQGPEFLTYFQNEAQLEKSRLLSDRFSAERPKGSFSTLEIQRTEQGDSAMYLCASSLSYNPLYNEQFFGPGTRLTVL.

The J gene is TRBJ2-3, the V gene TRBV21-1. TRBV21-1 counts as a pseudogene. This CDR3 has 11 residues. The CDR3 loop is CATTSTDTQYF. In nucleotides, the CDR3 is TGTGCCACTACGAGCACAGATACGCAGTATTTT.

The J gene is TRBJ1-5, the V gene TRBV28; D may be TRBD1 (5 bases). Germline values: CDR1 MDHEN, CDR2 SYDVKM. The ends were cut back, 2 bases at V and 3 bases at J, with 14 bases in the middle. CDR3 length: 16 residues. CDR3 in amino acids: CASSLMRGDDNQPQHF. CDR3 nucleotide sequence: TGTGCCAGCAGTTTAATGAGAGGGGACGACAATCAGCCCCAGCATTTT.

This clonotype was detected many times. V and J are TRBV5-1 and TRBJ2-1; D gene uncertain. CDR3 size: 13 residues. Germline V gene lookup returns CDR1 SGHRS and CDR2 YFSETQ. Trimming took off 0 bases at V and 7 bases at J, with 8 bases between the two ends. The CDR3 here is CASSLGWQNEQFF. CDR3 sequence (DNA): TGCGCCAGCAGCTTGGGGTGGCAGAATGAGCAGTTCTTC.

A few counts support this clonotype. The chain has TRBV29-1 and TRBJ2-7; 7 bases are shared with TRBD1. The germline V gene encodes CDR1 SQVTM and CDR2 ANQGSEA. After removal of 7 bases from V and 3 bases from J, the junction contained 3 bases not matched to a gene. CDR3 length equals 11 residues. The CDR3 coding sequence is TGCAGCGCGACAGGGAGCTACGAGCAGTACTTC. It is translated as CSATGSYEQYF.

This chain links TRBV12-3 or TRBV12-4 with TRBJ2-1; D may be TRBD2 (5 bases). The germline V and J ends were trimmed by 8 bases and 0 bases, with 11 bases remaining between them. The CDR3 contains 14 residues. The DNA of the CDR3 is TGTGCCAGCGGCCCCGGAGGCTCCTACAATGAGCAGTTCTTC. Translating gives CASGPGGSYNEQFF.

This CDR3 is CASSPDSHEQYV. The CDR3 DNA reads TGTGCCAGCAGCCCTGACAGCCACGAGCAGTACGTC. J is TRBJ2-7 and V is TRBV12-3 or TRBV12-4; maybe TRBD1 (5 bases). Trimming cost V 6 bases and J 5 bases, with 11 bases left between them. There are 12 residues in the CDR3.

The chain recombines TRBV27 with TRBJ1-5, with D possibly being TRBD1 (6 bases). The CDR3 contains 14 residues. CDR1 is MNHEY and CDR2 is SMNVEV in the germline V gene (reference sequence). With 4 bases removed from V and 6 bases from J, the gap between germline ends came to 13 bases. As DNA, the CDR3 is TGTGCCAGCAGTTACGGTAGGGGGGGTCAGCCCCAGCATTTT. Encoded protein: CASSYGRGGQPQHF.